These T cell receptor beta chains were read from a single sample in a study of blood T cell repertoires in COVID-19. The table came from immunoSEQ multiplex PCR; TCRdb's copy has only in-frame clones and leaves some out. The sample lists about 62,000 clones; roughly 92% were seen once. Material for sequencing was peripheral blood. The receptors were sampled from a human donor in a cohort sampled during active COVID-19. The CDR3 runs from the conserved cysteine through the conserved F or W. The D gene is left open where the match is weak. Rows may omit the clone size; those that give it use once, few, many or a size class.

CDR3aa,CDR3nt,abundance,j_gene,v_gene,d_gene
CASGREAQETQYF,TGTGCCTCCGGGAGGGAAGCCCAAGAGACCCAGTACTTC,NA,TRBJ2-5,TRBV6-5,TRBD2
CASSPGGRGTQYF,TGTGCCAGCAGCCCCGGGGGGCGGGGGACCCAGTACTTC,NA,TRBJ2-5,TRBV7-2,NA
CASSSTGGSYSPLHF,TGTGCCAGCAGCTCCACGGGGGGCAGCTATTCACCCCTCCACTTT,NA,TRBJ1-6,TRBV5-5,NA
CASSIGGGVTQYF,TGTGCCAGTAGTATCGGAGGGGGGGTTACGCAGTATTTT,once,TRBJ2-3,TRBV19,NA
CAWAFGATAATNEKLFF,TGTGCCTGGGCTTTTGGGGCGACAGCTGCAACTAATGAAAAACTGTTTTTT,once,TRBJ1-4,TRBV30,NA
CATSKETSGSYEQYF,TGTGCCACCAGTAAAGAGACTAGCGGGAGTTACGAGCAGTACTTC,once,TRBJ2-7,TRBV15,TRBD2
CASSKGGAWSPLHF,TGTGCCAGCAGCAAGGGGGGGGCATGGTCACCCCTCCACTTT,NA,TRBJ1-6,TRBV7-9,NA
CASSIGQEQDSPLHF,TGTGCCAGTAGTATAGGACAGGAACAAGATTCACCCCTCCACTTT,NA,TRBJ1-6,TRBV19,NA
CATRVLAGGRRFF,TGTGCCACCCGGGTGCTAGCGGGAGGAAGGCGGTTCTTC,NA,TRBJ2-1,TRBV24-1,TRBD2
CAISEHSGGAYNEQFF,TGTGCCATCAGTGAACATAGCGGGGGGGCCTACAATGAGCAGTTCTTC,few,TRBJ2-1,TRBV10-3,TRBD2
CASTRGTGELFF,TGTGCCAGCACCAGAGGGACCGGGGAGCTGTTTTTT,NA,TRBJ2-2,TRBV6-5,NA
CASSPGTGTREQYF,TGTGCCAGCTCGCCCGGGACAGGTACGCGGGAGCAGTACTTC,NA,TRBJ2-7,TRBV18,TRBD1
CASSYPKPRGDSNQPQHF,TGTGCCAGCAGTTATCCGAAGCCCCGCGGGGATAGCAATCAGCCCCAGCATTTT,NA,TRBJ1-5,TRBV6-2/TRBV6-3,NA
CASRNRGTNTGELFF,TGTGCCAGTAGAAACAGGGGGACGAACACCGGGGAGCTGTTTTTT,once,TRBJ2-2,TRBV19,TRBD1
CASSSVQGAAGANVLTF,TGTGCCAGCAGTTCCGTACAGGGGGCTGCTGGGGCCAACGTCCTGACTTTC,NA,TRBJ2-6,TRBV28,TRBD1
CASSPQGLAGNEQYF,TGTGCCAGCAGCCCGCAGGGACTAGCGGGAAACGAGCAGTACTTC,few,TRBJ2-7,TRBV11-2,TRBD2
CASSLWAGAHQETQYF,TGCGCCAGCAGCCTGTGGGCAGGGGCCCACCAAGAGACCCAGTACTTC,NA,TRBJ2-5,TRBV4-1,NA
CASSKGSGWKKETQYF,TGTGCCAGCAGCAAAGGGAGCGGGTGGAAAAAAGAGACCCAGTACTTC,NA,TRBJ2-5,TRBV21-1,NA
CASSQEWRWGNQPQHF,TGCGCCAGCAGCCAAGAGTGGCGGTGGGGCAATCAGCCCCAGCATTTT,few,TRBJ1-5,TRBV4-1,NA
CASSLGLAGINEQFF,TGTGCCAGCAGCTTGGGACTAGCGGGGATCAATGAGCAGTTCTTC,NA,TRBJ2-1,TRBV7-3,TRBD2
CASSTRTGWVNEQFF,TGTGCCAGCAGTACCCGGACAGGGTGGGTCAATGAGCAGTTCTTC,NA,TRBJ2-1,TRBV27,TRBD1
CASSQDLGTGSGYTF,TGCGCCAGCAGCCAAGACCTCGGGACAGGAAGCGGCTACACCTTC,NA,TRBJ1-2,TRBV4-3,TRBD1
CAISESGGNDEQYF,TGTGCCATCAGTGAGTCGGGGGGGAATGACGAGCAGTACTTC,once,TRBJ2-7,TRBV10-3,TRBD2
CSASAYGTQNIQYF,TGCAGTGCTAGTGCTTATGGTACACAAAACATTCAGTACTTC,NA,TRBJ2-4,TRBV20-1,NA
CATSAATRQETQYF,TGTGCCACCTCGGCGGCAACTCGCCAAGAGACCCAGTACTTC,NA,TRBJ2-5,TRBV6-5,NA
CATSDHQETQYF,TGTGCCACCAGTGATCATCAAGAGACCCAGTACTTC,NA,TRBJ2-5,TRBV24-1,NA
CASSRVAAWVSEQYF,TGTGCCAGCAGCAGAGTCGCGGCTTGGGTTTCCGAGCAGTACTTC,few,TRBJ2-7,TRBV7-9,NA
CASSSLPGGLYGYTF,TGTGCCAGCAGCTCCCTCCCGGGAGGTCTTTATGGCTACACCTTC,few,TRBJ1-2,TRBV11-2,NA
CASQDRGRAGYTF,TGTGCCAGCCAAGACAGGGGGCGGGCGGGCTACACCTTC,once,TRBJ1-2,TRBV12-3/TRBV12-4,TRBD1
CASKGLLETQYF,TGTGCCAGCAAGGGGTTGTTGGAGACCCAGTACTTC,NA,TRBJ2-5,TRBV6-5,NA
CASSTGQGLNGNTIYF,TGCGCCAGCAGCACCGGACAGGGGCTGAACGGAAACACCATATATTTT,NA,TRBJ1-3,TRBV5-1,TRBD1
CASSLRDTLGELFF,TGCGCCAGCAGCCTACGGGACACCCTGGGGGAGCTGTTTTTT,NA,TRBJ2-2,TRBV4-1,NA
CATSRGSDGANVLTF,TGTGCCACCTCCCGGGGGTCTGATGGGGCCAACGTCCTGACTTTC,NA,TRBJ2-6,TRBV6-6,NA
CASKAQPRSEAQYF,TGTGCCAGCAAGGCACAACCTAGGAGTGAGGCCCAGTACTTC,NA,TRBJ2-5,TRBV3-1/TRBV3-2,NA
CASSMIGRGFLIEQFF,TGTGCCAGTAGTATGATAGGCAGGGGATTTTTAATTGAGCAGTTCTTC,NA,TRBJ2-1,TRBV19,NA
CASSSPGGIETQYF,TGTGCCAGCAGTTCCCCAGGGGGAATAGAGACCCAGTACTTC,NA,TRBJ2-5,TRBV6-5,TRBD1
CASSPQNRPNEKLFF,TGTGCCAGCTCACCACAGAACAGACCTAATGAAAAACTGTTTTTT,NA,TRBJ1-4,TRBV18,NA
CASSPPGLSGFDTQYF,TGTGCCAGCAGCCCTCCGGGACTATCGGGCTTCGATACGCAGTATTTT,NA,TRBJ2-3,TRBV14,TRBD2
CASSLRGWERSPLHF,TGTGCCAGCAGCCTTAGGGGGTGGGAACGTTCACCCCTCCACTTT,once,TRBJ1-6,TRBV7-2,NA
CASSLGLAADTQYF,TGTGCCAGCAGCTTAGGTCTAGCAGCAGATACGCAGTATTTT,NA,TRBJ2-3,TRBV7-2,NA
CASSLGDLDTGELFF,TGTGCCAGCAGCTTAGGGGACTTGGACACCGGGGAGCTGTTTTTT,NA,TRBJ2-2,TRBV7-3,NA
CASSQVPFGQGRGTEAFF,TGCGCCAGCAGCCAAGTCCCCTTTGGACAGGGACGGGGCACTGAAGCTTTCTTT,NA,TRBJ1-1,TRBV4-1,TRBD1
CATSREPGTSGSLYTQYF,TGTGCCACCAGCAGAGAACCCGGGACTAGCGGGAGCTTATATACGCAGTATTTT,NA,TRBJ2-3,TRBV15,TRBD2
CASSDRDTGELFF,TGTGCCAGCTCAGACAGGGACACCGGGGAGCTGTTTTTT,NA,TRBJ2-2,TRBV12-3/TRBV12-4,TRBD1
CAWSRDRSRFTF,TGTGCCTGGAGTCGCGACAGGTCGAGGTTCACCTTC,NA,TRBJ1-2,TRBV30,NA
CAISSDRNEAFF,TGTGCCATCAGTTCGGACAGGAATGAAGCTTTCTTT,NA,TRBJ1-1,TRBV10-3,TRBD1
CASSSRGNQETQYF,TGTGCCAGCAGTTCTAGGGGGAACCAAGAGACCCAGTACTTC,NA,TRBJ2-5,TRBV6-6,NA
CASSQESGSNEQFF,TGTGCCAGCAGCCAAGAGTCGGGGAGCAATGAGCAGTTCTTC,once,TRBJ2-1,TRBV3-1/TRBV3-2,NA